Listed here is a single T cell receptor (beta chain). The antigen this receptor binds is unknown. Base qualities are missing; no much larger clone stands one base away. This entry belongs to a study of somatic mutations in cytotoxic T cells in rheumatoid arthritis (dated 2017 in TCRdb). About the study as a whole: A FACSAria II or Sony SH800 was used to flow-sort some V beta antibody-stained T-cell populations at nearly 100% purity, and TCRB sequencing was also done on sorted V beta1+ cells. The study asked whether expanded CD8+ T-cell clones in newly diagnosed, untreated rheumatoid arthritis carry somatic mutations, and used TCRB deep sequencing to characterize clonality. TCRB deep sequencing covered approximately 64 patients with rheumatoid arthritis along with approximately 20 healthy controls. The median ages of the patient and control groups were essentially identical. On the study overall, not on this receptor specifically: CD8+ T-cell clonality in rheumatoid arthritis patients was not significantly different from that in age-matched healthy controls. The finding that TRBV07 was slightly underrepresented in patients was left unadjusted for multiple comparisons. In patients, CD8+ clonality rose with age (Spearman r ≈ 0.49), which was not the case in healthy controls. Viral specificity could not be ruled out by absence from virus-specific databases, and the antigen targets of the expanded CD8+ clones remained unknown. In 8 of 65 patients the largest CD8+ clone exceeded 20% of CD8+ cells, and several identical CD8+ TCRB sequences were shared between blood and synovial fluid.

Buffy coats from some 21 blood donors served as healthy controls, a group that was 55% female with a median age of about 52 years (range roughly 20-70). Positive magnetic bead selection on an AutoMACS was used to isolate CD4+ and CD8+ cells, with flow cytometry used to check purity. Peripheral blood mononuclear cells were isolated by Ficoll-Paque PLUS density gradient separation. DNA from CD4-enriched, CD8-enriched or PBMC samples was extracted using Nucleospin Tissue or Tissue XS kits and then quantified on a Qubit 2.0 fluorometer. TCRB CDR3 sequencing used the immunoSEQ assay on genomic DNA. The original methods were these. The analyses included only productive TCRB rearrangements. Clonality was calculated as a Shannon entropy-based productive clonality index, and a clone was defined by a unique TCRB CDR3 sequence. The template counts of each clone relative to the total templates per sample were used to calculate repertoire overlap between two samples. A correlation with a Spearman r of approximately 0.58 was found between V-gene usage by flow cytometry and V-gene usage by TCRB sequencing. TCRdb limited this immuneACCESS table to in-frame rearrangements with V and J called. A share of clones is missing; checked studies link under half to unresolved V genes, and the rest is unexplained. V and J calls and clone size are as listed in that table; D and trimming were resolved from the DNA. Across this sample there are 15,000 to 20,000 clones, with under 80% seen only once. Clones ranked in the top ten supply over 4% of the sample.

Reading the germline V gene gives CDR1 ENHRY and CDR2 SYGVKD. The CDR3 measures 15 amino acids from cysteine to phenylalanine. Only the CDR3 DNA is retained, 45 bases long and in frame from the first base. V is reduced by 0 bases and J by 6 bases, leaving a spacing of 14 bases between them. The sequenced sample was CD8+ T cells sorted from blood. This TCR derives from a man in his 60s in good health. The chain is made from TRBV10-3 and TRBJ1-2; confidence is insufficient to name the D gene. This receptor carries the CDR3 CAISESTREGHGYTF. The DNA reads as follows: TGTGCCATCAGTGAGTCGACTCGGGAAGGGCATGGCTACACCTTC.